Presented here are 9 T cell receptor beta chains from one specimen sequenced in a study of blood T cell repertoires in COVID-19 (dated by TCRdb to 2019 to 2021). The library was made by the immunoSEQ multiplex PCR assay. Imported from immuneACCESS, the table was reduced by TCRdb to in-frame sequences with V and J called. These copies leave out some clones; in studies compared against another copy, an unresolved V gene accounts for under half, and the cause of the remainder is not known. Counted in this sample were under 250,000 clones; roughly four fifths of them appeared once. Clones ranked in the top ten supply approximately 4% of the sample. The material sequenced was peripheral blood. The receptor set was obtained from a man aged 50-59 years with active or convalescent COVID-19.

Worth noting for this clone: The sample carries other DNA sequences with the same CDR3. This chain uses TRBV5-1 with TRBJ1-1, with D unclear. The CDR3 totals 14 residues. Trimming cost V 0 bases and J 0 bases, with 6 bases left between them. Per the germline V gene, CDR1 is SGHRS and CDR2 is YFSETQ. CDR3 in amino acids: CASSLGQMNTEAFF. CDR3 DNA sequence: TGCGCCAGCAGCTTGGGGCAGATGAACACTGAAGCTTTCTTT.

The gene calls are TRBV19 and TRBJ1-2, with 10 bases fitting TRBD1. Unmatched junction bases numbered 9, after V lost 6 bases and J lost 8 bases. This CDR3 is 14 amino acids long. The germline V gene has CDR1 LNHDA and CDR2 SQIVND (reference sequence). The DNA for the CDR3 is TGTGCCAGTAGGACGACAGGGGGCGCTGGAGGCTACACCTTC. Residues: CASRTTGGAGGYTF.

This chain connects TRBV19 to TRBJ2-7; TRBD1 matches at 10 bases. There are 16 residues in the CDR3. Germline V gene data show CDR1 as LNHDA and CDR2 as SQIVND (reference sequence). Trimming cost V 5 bases and J 7 bases; bases outside gene matches: 14. The CDR3 region is CASSSSTGGFMSEQYF. The CDR3, as DNA: TGTGCCAGTAGTTCCTCGACAGGGGGCTTTATGTCGGAGCAGTACTTC.

This chain connects TRBV19 to TRBJ1-2, with D possibly TRBD1 on 6 matching bases. CDR3 length equals 16 residues. With 10 bases removed from V and 2 bases from J, the gap between germline ends came to 23 bases. From germline, CDR1 is LNHDA and CDR2 SQIVND (reference sequence). The CDR3 here is CAIQLLGAMRNYGYTF. CDR3 in DNA: TGTGCCATCCAACTCCTGGGGGCCATGCGGAACTATGGCTACACCTTC. Filled out from reference TRBV19 and TRBJ1-2, the complete variable domain reads DGGITQSPKYLFRKEGQNVTLSCEQNLNHDAMYWYRQDPGQGLRLIYYSQIVNDFQKGDIAEGYSVSREKKESFPLTVTSAQKNPTAFYLCAIQLLGAMRNYGYTFGSGTRLTVV.

The V and J genes are TRBV7-9 and TRBJ2-1; TRBD1 matches 9 bases. Per the germline V gene, CDR1 is SEHNR and CDR2 is FQNEAQ (reference sequence). Losses at the gene ends were 5 bases for V and 2 bases for J; bases not matched to a gene: 4. The CDR3 is 15 residues long. CDR3 DNA sequence: TGTGCCAGCAGCCGAACAGGGGGCCCCTACAATGAGCAGTTCTTC. The encoded protein is CASSRTGGPYNEQFF.

As concerns this clone: The germline gene is not matched at one end of the junction; a read error may be the cause. This rearrangement joins TRBV29-1 to TRBJ2-1; 8 bases match TRBD1. Germline V gene sequence: CDR1 SQVTM, CDR2 ANQGSEA. The CDR3 is made up of 12 amino acids. Here the CDR3 DNA reads TGCAGCGTGGAAGGACAGGGCAATGAGCAGTTCTTC. It specifies CSVEGQGNEQFF.

The rearrangement uses TRBV12-3 or TRBV12-4 and TRBJ1-5; D is undetermined. CDR3 length equals 13 residues. V lost 5 bases, J lost 5 bases, and 10 bases lay in between. CDR3 in DNA: TGTGCCAGCAGTCCTTATTTAGATCAGCCCCAGCATTTT. Protein sequence: CASSPYLDQPQHF.

This chain links TRBV7-2 with TRBJ2-4; D not resolved. CDR1 is SGHTA and CDR2 is FQGNSA in the germline V gene. The CDR3 consists of 16 residues. Trimming removed 2 bases from V and 3 bases from J, with 14 bases in between. CDR3 in DNA: TGTGCCAGCAGCTTAATGGCTACCCCGGGCAAAAACATTCAGTACTTC. This encodes CASSLMATPGKNIQYF.

The V and J genes are TRBV28 and TRBJ1-2, with 7 bases that match TRBD1. V dropped 3 bases and J dropped 7; count of bases not matched to a gene: 5. Germline loops: CDR1 MDHEN, CDR2 SYDVKM. This CDR3 spans 13 amino acids. The CDR3 DNA follows: TGTGCCAGCAGTTTCCAGGGGGGTACTGGCTACACCTTC. It encodes CASSFQGGTGYTF.